This T cell receptor (beta chain) was obtained from a study of molecular identifiers for immune sequencing clone quantification. Across the whole study: In replicates, RNA from 20,000 or 100,000 naive CD8 cells was split five ways, four sequenced.

About this clonotype itself: What it binds is unknown.

The germline V gene encodes CDR1 GTSNPN and CDR2 SVGIG (reference sequence). Between the trimmed V and J ends, which lost 0 bases and 1 base, there was a span of 9 bases. The CDR3 runs to 14 residues. MiXCR, applied by TCRdb to the PCR reads, yields one record per CDR3 protein. The sample shows around 300,000 distinct CDR3 sequences, roughly 24% of them seen only once. Findings and limits, study-wide: Jurkat TCR RNA that was spiked in from one cell was reportedly detectable among 750,000 to 1,000,000 naive cells.

Construction of naive CD8 libraries employed about 18,000 to 1,100,000 sorted cells together with 10%, 30% or 50% RNA. Sequences were obtained from naive CD8+ T cells from blood, with Jurkat cell RNA spiked in. Subset in this sample: FACS-sorted CD8+CD4-CCR7+CD45RA+ naive T cells. The sequence was collected from a human donor in good health. Some libraries in this study had Jurkat cell RNA spiked in. The gene calls are TRBV30 and TRBJ1-1; D is undetermined. CDR3 DNA: TGTGCCTGGAGTGTACTTTCGGGGAACACTGAAGCTTTCTTT. The encoded protein is CAWSVLSGNTEAFF.